Below, 2 T cell receptor beta chains from the same sample are listed, as sequenced in a study of CD8 T cells in Susac syndrome. Reverse transcription of roughly 0.5 to 1 ug RNA used random hexamers. TCRdb redid the calling of the immunoSEQ multiplex PCR reads with MiXCR, one entry per CDR3 protein. Seen here are around 200,000 distinct CDR3 sequences, 85% to 95% observed once, and the top ten hold approximately 0.1%. Sample: CD4+ T cells from PBMCs. These receptor sequences come from a human donor in good health.

The CDR3 loop is CSARDPGTTGELFF. CDR3 coding DNA: TGCAGTGCTAGAGACCCAGGGACAACCGGGGAGCTGTTTTTT. The genes are TRBV20-1 and TRBJ2-2; weak D call: TRBD1 (6 bases). There are 14 residues in the CDR3. V shed 0 bases and J shed 5 bases, with 10 bases lying between them. CDR1 and CDR2 from the germline V gene are DFQATT and SNEGSKA (reference sequence).

The rearrangement uses TRBV20-1 and TRBJ1-2, with D maybe TRBD1 (5 bases). Germline CDR1 is DFQATT and CDR2 is SNEGSKA (reference sequence). CDR3 size: 12 residues. V was cut by 6 bases and J by 1 base, with 9 bases left in between. CDR3 nucleotide sequence: TGCAGTGCGTCGACAGTTAACTATGGCTACACCTTC. This codes for CSASTVNYGYTF.